This is a list of T cell receptor beta chains from one sample in a study of blood T cell repertoires in COVID-19. TCRdb's copy holds only in-frame clones and misses some; the assay was immunoSEQ multiplex PCR. The sample carries approximately 210,000 clones, roughly 87% recorded once. The sample comprised peripheral blood. The receptors were sampled from a man aged 40-55 years with active or convalescent COVID-19. CDR3s include the opening cysteine and the closing phenylalanine or tryptophan. The order of the fields is D gene, V gene, clone size, J gene, CDR3 protein, CDR3 DNA. The D gene is left open where the match is weak. Size tells how often a clone was seen (once, few, many) or the class of an expanded clone, and some rows leave it out.

TRBD1	TRBV19	.	TRBJ1-5	CASSPGQSQPQHF	TGTGCCAGTAGTCCGGGACAGAGCCAGCCCCAGCATTTT
TRBD2	TRBV19	.	TRBJ2-1	CASSSIAGAYNEQFF	TGTGCCAGTAGTAGCATAGCGGGGGCCTACAATGAGCAGTTCTTC
.	TRBV9	few	TRBJ1-4	CASKRSFGLLGGKLFF	TGTGCCAGCAAGCGTAGTTTTGGGCTCCTGGGAGGAAAACTGTTTTTT
.	TRBV20-1	once	TRBJ2-7	CSAKSSYEQYF	TGCAGTGCTAAGAGCTCCTACGAGCAGTACTTC
.	TRBV6-5	.	TRBJ2-7	CASSSPLLGDEQYF	TGTGCCAGCAGTTCGCCCCTACTCGGGGACGAGCAGTACTTC
.	TRBV3-1/TRBV3-2	.	TRBJ1-5	CASSHGQLSNQPQHF	TGTGCCAGCAGCCACGGACAGCTTAGCAATCAGCCCCAGCATTTT
TRBD2	TRBV15	few	TRBJ2-3	CATSRDTGGPDTQYF	TGTGCCACCAGCAGAGATACGGGGGGGCCAGATACGCAGTATTTT
TRBD1	TRBV24-1	.	TRBJ1-2	CATSGTGPNYGYTF	TGTGCCACCAGCGGGACAGGGCCAAACTATGGCTACACCTTC
TRBD1	TRBV28	.	TRBJ1-5	CASSLYDRDGQPQHF	TGTGCCAGCAGTCTATACGACAGGGACGGTCAGCCCCAGCATTTT
TRBD1	TRBV15	.	TRBJ1-1	CATSSFTGTGAEAFF	TGTGCCACCAGCTCTTTCACCGGGACAGGGGCTGAAGCTTTCTTT
.	TRBV11-2	once	TRBJ2-3	CASSLSGGGTDTQYF	TGTGCCAGCAGCCTCTCCGGCGGGGGCACAGATACGCAGTATTTT
.	TRBV5-6	.	TRBJ2-3	CASSRGGAEDTQYF	TGTGCCAGCAGTCGAGGGGGGGCGGAGGATACGCAGTATTTT
.	TRBV11-3	once	TRBJ2-3	CASSLGSQFTDTQYF	TGTGCCAGCAGCTTAGGTTCGCAGTTCACAGATACGCAGTATTTT
TRBD1	TRBV7-2	few	TRBJ1-2	CASRITPGTGHGYTF	TGTGCCAGCAGAATTACCCCCGGGACAGGACATGGCTACACCTTC
.	TRBV24-1	.	TRBJ2-1	CATSDSDRNEQFF	TGTGCCACCAGTGACTCGGACAGAAATGAGCAGTTCTTC
.	TRBV18	.	TRBJ1-1	CASSRVQGDTEAFF	TGTGCCAGCTCGCGGGTACAGGGAGACACTGAAGCTTTCTTT
TRBD2	TRBV7-9	.	TRBJ2-1	CASSRSGTDNEQFF	TGTGCCAGCAGCCGAAGCGGGACCGACAATGAGCAGTTCTTC
TRBD1	TRBV4-1	.	TRBJ2-5	CASSHRTGSFETQYF	TGCGCCAGCAGCCATCGGACAGGGTCTTTCGAGACCCAGTACTTC
TRBD1	TRBV5-1	.	TRBJ1-1	CATRTHYRQGMDTEAFF	TGCGCCACCCGCACCCATTATCGACAGGGGATGGACACTGAAGCTTTCTTT
.	TRBV27	.	TRBJ1-1	CASGGAWNTEAFF	TGTGCCAGCGGGGGGGCTTGGAACACTGAAGCTTTCTTT
TRBD2	TRBV27	.	TRBJ2-7	CASSSVAGLGDEQYF	TGTGCCAGCAGTTCCGTAGCGGGGCTCGGGGACGAGCAGTACTTC
TRBD2	TRBV10-2	.	TRBJ2-7	CASRGAGGITYEQYF	TGCGCCAGCAGGGGAGCGGGGGGGATCACCTACGAGCAGTACTTC
TRBD1	TRBV7-6	.	TRBJ2-7	CASSLEGQGAYEQYF	TGTGCCAGCAGCTTAGAGGGACAGGGGGCCTACGAGCAGTACTTC
TRBD1	TRBV27	.	TRBJ1-5	CASRSTRDRGLNQPQHF	TGTGCCAGCAGATCTACCCGGGACAGGGGGCTTAATCAGCCCCAGCATTTT
TRBD1	TRBV19	.	TRBJ1-1	CASSLDRGGTEAFF	TGTGCCAGTAGTTTGGACAGGGGCGGAACTGAAGCTTTCTTT
.	TRBV3-1/TRBV3-2	.	TRBJ1-1	CASSQGTALNTEAFF	TGTGCCAGCAGCCAAGGGACAGCTCTGAACACTGAAGCTTTCTTT
.	TRBV28	.	TRBJ1-5	CASAEGQHSGNQPQHF	TGTGCCAGTGCAGAAGGACAGCACAGCGGCAATCAGCCCCAGCATTTT
.	TRBV28	once	TRBJ1-2	CASSLFPDPDTF	TGTGCCAGCAGTTTATTCCCCGATCCGGACACCTTC
TRBD1	TRBV5-5	.	TRBJ2-4	CASSPDRALAKNIQYF	TGTGCCAGCAGCCCTGACAGGGCCCTAGCCAAAAACATTCAGTACTTC
.	TRBV2	.	TRBJ2-6	CASRRSGGANVLTF	TGTGCCAGCAGGAGATCTGGTGGGGCCAACGTCCTGACTTTC
.	TRBV5-1	.	TRBJ2-7	CASSLGSSYEQYF	TGCGCCAGCAGCTTGGGCAGCTCCTACGAGCAGTACTTC
TRBD1	TRBV28	once	TRBJ1-1	CASTGRRTGGWDTEAFF	TGTGCCAGCACAGGGCGACGGACAGGGGGCTGGGACACTGAAGCTTTCTTT
.	TRBV5-1	few	TRBJ1-1	CASSLQGTEAFF	TGCGCCAGCAGCTTACAGGGTACTGAAGCTTTCTTT
.	TRBV19	.	TRBJ1-1	CASRPSMNTEAFF	TGTGCCAGTAGACCGAGCATGAACACTGAAGCTTTCTTT
TRBD1	TRBV5-8	.	TRBJ1-6	CASSWGTGGSYNSPLHF	TGTGCCAGCAGCTGGGGGACAGGGGGCTCGTATAATTCACCCCTCCACTTT
.	TRBV14	.	TRBJ2-5	CASSQEGPGETQYF	TGTGCCAGCAGCCAAGAAGGCCCGGGGGAGACCCAGTACTTC
TRBD1	TRBV29-1	.	TRBJ2-1	CSVPRWTGRHEQFF	TGCAGCGTCCCACGGTGGACAGGGCGGCATGAGCAGTTCTTC
TRBD2	TRBV4-2	.	TRBJ2-1	CASTPRWPSGGPTDEQFF	TGTGCCAGCACCCCTCGATGGCCTAGCGGGGGGCCGACAGATGAGCAGTTCTTC
TRBD1	TRBV5-6	.	TRBJ2-5	CASSTTGGAGRQETQYF	TGTGCCAGCAGTACGACAGGGGGCGCAGGTAGACAAGAGACCCAGTACTTC
.	TRBV11-2	.	TRBJ1-1	CASSLDRGGTEAFF	TGTGCCAGCAGCTTAGATCGGGGTGGCACTGAAGCTTTCTTT
TRBD1	TRBV4-1	.	TRBJ2-1	CASSQEGLWGTGHNEQFF	TGCGCCAGCAGCCAGGAGGGCTTATGGGGGACAGGCCACAATGAGCAGTTCTTC
.	TRBV4-1	once	TRBJ1-2	CASSQEERGGNGYTF	TGCGCCAGCAGCCAAGAAGAGAGAGGAGGGAACGGCTACACCTTC
.	TRBV28	.	TRBJ1-1	CASSFSGWNTEAFF	TGTGCCAGCAGTTTCTCAGGGTGGAACACTGAAGCTTTCTTT
TRBD1	TRBV30	.	TRBJ1-5	CAWREVAGGSNQPQHF	TGTGCCTGGAGGGAAGTGGCAGGGGGAAGCAATCAGCCCCAGCATTTT
.	TRBV28	.	TRBJ2-1	CASSYRNEQFF	TGTGCCAGCAGTTACCGGAATGAGCAGTTCTTC
.	TRBV28	.	TRBJ2-2	CASSGVDSAYTGELFF	TGTGCCAGCAGTGGGGTTGACAGTGCCTACACCGGGGAGCTGTTTTTT
TRBD1	TRBV4-2	.	TRBJ1-2	CASSQDRTGAFGYTF	TGTGCCAGCAGCCAAGATAGGACAGGGGCGTTTGGCTACACCTTC
TRBD2	TRBV2	.	TRBJ2-5	CASSEGSGGFQETQYF	TGTGCCAGCAGTGAGGGTAGCGGGGGTTTCCAAGAGACCCAGTACTTC
TRBD1	TRBV2	.	TRBJ2-3	CASSERTGLEDTQYF	TGTGCCAGCAGTGAGAGGACAGGATTGGAAGATACGCAGTATTTT
.	TRBV14	.	TRBJ2-3	CASSRSGLTDTQYF	TGTGCCAGCAGCCGAAGCGGCCTCACAGATACGCAGTATTTT
.	TRBV18	.	TRBJ1-3	CASSLENGFSGNTIYF	TGTGCCAGCTCACTCGAGAACGGGTTCTCTGGAAACACCATATATTTT
TRBD1	TRBV28	.	TRBJ2-3	CASSLGTDTSTDTQYF	TGTGCCAGCAGCTTAGGGACAGACACTAGCACAGATACGCAGTATTTT
TRBD1	TRBV5-1	once	TRBJ1-1	CASSAGGLNTEAFF	TGCGCCAGCAGTGCAGGGGGCTTGAACACTGAAGCTTTCTTT
.	TRBV11-3	.	TRBJ2-5	CASSLGQDGDQETQYF	TGTGCCAGCAGCTTAGGACAGGACGGCGACCAAGAGACCCAGTACTTC
.	TRBV27	.	TRBJ1-1	CASSFSVNTEAFF	TGTGCCAGCAGTTTTAGCGTGAACACTGAAGCTTTCTTT